A single sample gave rise to the 12 T cell receptor beta chains below, sequenced in a study of response to subunit inactivated influenza vaccine. TCRdb reprocessed the RT-PCR reads with MiXCR, giving one entry per CDR3 protein. The repertoire includes 150,000 to 200,000 distinct CDR3 sequences, 7.5% to 10% of them detected once, and about 11% sits in the top ten. Sequencing used non-naive T cells sorted from PBMCs, obtained on the day of vaccination. The receptors were sampled from a man aged 45 to 65 who received an inactivated influenza vaccine.

In its sample, this clonotype was seen a few times. This chain joins TRBV5-5 and TRBJ2-1; TRBD2 aligns across 12 bases. Looked up from germline, CDR1 is SGHKS and CDR2 is YYEKEE (reference sequence). The junction had 11 bases not matched to a gene; V was cut back by 2 bases and J by 8 bases. The CDR3 is 17 residues long. The chain's CDR3 is CASSFTMTSGGRYEQFF. The CDR3 DNA is TGTGCCAGCAGCTTTACTATGACTAGCGGGGGTAGGTATGAGCAGTTCTTC.

This clonotype occurred many times. The chain links TRBV7-2 to TRBJ2-3, with 7 nucleotides matching TRBD2. Per the germline V gene, CDR1 is SGHTA and CDR2 is FQGNSA. CDR3 length: 15 residues. The V gene end was trimmed by 3 bases and the J gene end by 4 bases; junction bases not matched to a gene: 7. In DNA, the CDR3 is TGTGCCAGCAGCTTCCAGCGGGGTGGATCAGATACGCAGTATTTT. It specifies CASSFQRGGSDTQYF.

This clonotype was seen repeatedly, ten times or more. The chain joins TRBV12-3 or TRBV12-4 to TRBJ1-6, with 7 bases identical to TRBD1. V shed 1 base, J shed 10 bases, and the junction held 7 bases outside the gene matches. The CDR3 covers 15 residues. Written as DNA, the CDR3 is TGTGCCAGCAGTTTAGGGGGAGGGGGCGACTCACCCCTCCACTTT. Translated: CASSLGGGGDSPLHF.

This clonotype was seen only a few times. The chain links TRBV7-9 to TRBJ1-2; 8 bases are shared with TRBD1. This CDR3 is 16 amino acids long. J was trimmed by 14 bases and V by 1 base; bases with no gene match: 18. From germline, CDR1 is SEHNR and CDR2 FQNEAQ (reference sequence). The CDR3 DNA reads TGTGCCAGCAGCTTAGATTCCTTGGACAGGGCGATCCTGTCGACCTTC. Protein: CASSLDSLDRAILSTF.

This clonotype appeared a few times. The rearrangement uses TRBV18 and TRBJ1-4; D is possibly TRBD1 (6 bases). Germline-derived CDR1 and CDR2 are KGHSH and LQKENI. The CDR3 covers 17 residues. Between the trimmed V and J ends, which lost 1 base and 2 bases, there was a span of 14 bases. CDR3 in DNA: TGTGCCAGCTCACCACGACAGGCCCAGCTCACTAATGAAAAACTGTTTTTT. Amino acids: CASSPRQAQLTNEKLFF.

This clonotype appeared a few times. The CDR3 DNA follows: TGTGCCAGCAGCTTAGCTGCCCACGTTCGGCAGTTCTTC. Its translation: CASSLAAHVRQFF. The chain recombines TRBV7-8 with TRBJ2-1; no reliable D call. The CDR3 loop spans 13 amino acids. The germline V and J ends were trimmed by 0 bases and 12 bases, with 12 bases remaining between them. The germline V gene encodes CDR1 SGHVS and CDR2 FQNEAQ.

This clonotype came up many times. The chain has TRBV5-1 and TRBJ1-4; D gene ambiguous. Per the germline V gene, CDR1 is SGHRS and CDR2 is YFSETQ. This CDR3 is built from 15 residues. Trimming stripped 0 bases from V and 0 bases from J, with 6 bases between. CDR3 DNA sequence: TGCGCCAGCAGCTTGGGGGGTGCAACTAATGAAAAACTGTTTTTT. Translation gives CASSLGGATNEKLFF.

Many counts were recorded for this clonotype. V and J are TRBV20-1 and TRBJ1-1; 7 bases line up with TRBD1. The CDR3 consists of 13 residues. V dropped 3 bases and J dropped 4; count of bases not matched to a gene: 5. Germline V lookup: CDR1 DFQATT, CDR2 SNEGSKA (reference sequence). The CDR3 region is CSASWDRLTEAFF. CDR3 DNA: TGCAGTGCTAGTTGGGACAGACTCACTGAAGCTTTCTTT.

This clonotype turned up a few times. The CDR3 bases are TGTGCCAGCAGAGGGGGACAGGGTTACAATCAGCCCCAGCATTTT. Its protein is CASRGGQGYNQPQHF. The chain is built from TRBV28 and TRBJ1-5, with 9 bases aligning to TRBD1. This CDR3 has 15 amino acids. Germline values: CDR1 MDHEN, CDR2 SYDVKM. J lost 3 bases, V lost 6 bases, and 6 bases had no gene match.

The chain is built from TRBV28 and TRBJ1-3; a possible D gene is TRBD1 (5 bases). The germline V gene has CDR1 MDHEN and CDR2 SYDVKM. This CDR3 comprises 14 residues. Trimming removed 3 bases from V and 4 bases from J, with 10 bases in between. This CDR3 is CASSFLGGGNTIYF. The CDR3 DNA reads as TGTGCCAGCAGTTTTCTGGGGGGAGGAAACACCATATATTTT.

CDR3 sequence (DNA): TGCAGTGCTATTCACGGGCCGGGGTACGAGCAGTACTTC. It translates to CSAIHGPGYEQYF. The J gene is TRBJ2-7, the V gene TRBV20-1, with D tentatively TRBD2 (5 bases). Per the germline V gene, CDR1 is DFQATT and CDR2 is SNEGSKA (reference sequence). The CDR3 covers 13 residues. Trimming removed 4 bases at V and 4 bases at J, with 14 bases between.

This clonotype showed up many times. This chain links TRBV12-3 or TRBV12-4 with TRBJ1-2; the match to TRBD1 covers 7 bases. The CDR3 covers 13 residues. The ends lost 4 bases at V and 7 bases at J; junction bases unmatched: 6. CDR3 sequence (DNA): TGTGCCAGCAGTTCGCGGACAGGATCTGGCTACACCTTC. Protein product: CASSSRTGSGYTF.